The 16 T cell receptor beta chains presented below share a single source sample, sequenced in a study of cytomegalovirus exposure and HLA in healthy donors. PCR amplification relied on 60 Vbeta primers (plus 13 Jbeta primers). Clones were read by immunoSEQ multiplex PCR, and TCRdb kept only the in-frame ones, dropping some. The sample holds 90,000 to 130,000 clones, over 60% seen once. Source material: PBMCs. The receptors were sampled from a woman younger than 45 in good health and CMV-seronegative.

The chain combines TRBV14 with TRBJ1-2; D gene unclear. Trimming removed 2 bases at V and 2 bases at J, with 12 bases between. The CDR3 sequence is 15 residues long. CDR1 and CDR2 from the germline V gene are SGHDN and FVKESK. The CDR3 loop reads CASSQYTGSNYGYTF. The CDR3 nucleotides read TGTGCCAGCAGCCAATACACGGGATCGAACTATGGCTACACCTTC.

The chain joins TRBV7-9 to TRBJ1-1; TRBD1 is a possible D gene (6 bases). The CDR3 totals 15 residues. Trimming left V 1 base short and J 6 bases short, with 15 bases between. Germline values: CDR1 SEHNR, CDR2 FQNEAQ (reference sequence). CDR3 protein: CASSLGYRVGAEAFF. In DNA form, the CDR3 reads TGTGCCAGCAGCTTAGGTTACAGGGTTGGCGCTGAAGCTTTCTTT.

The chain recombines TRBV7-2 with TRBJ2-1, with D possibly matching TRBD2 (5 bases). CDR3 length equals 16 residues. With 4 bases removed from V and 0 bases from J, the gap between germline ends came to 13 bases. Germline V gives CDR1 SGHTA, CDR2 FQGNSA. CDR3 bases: TGTGCCAGCAGCTCCTCCGGCGGGCCCTCCTACAATGAGCAGTTCTTC. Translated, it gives CASSSSGGPSYNEQFF. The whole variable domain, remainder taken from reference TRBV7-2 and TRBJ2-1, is GAGVSQSPSNKVTEKGKDVELRCDPISGHTALYWYRQSLGQGLEFLIYFQGNSAPDKSGLPSDRFSAERTGGSVSTLTIQRTQQEDSAVYLCASSSSGGPSYNEQFFGPGTRLTVL.

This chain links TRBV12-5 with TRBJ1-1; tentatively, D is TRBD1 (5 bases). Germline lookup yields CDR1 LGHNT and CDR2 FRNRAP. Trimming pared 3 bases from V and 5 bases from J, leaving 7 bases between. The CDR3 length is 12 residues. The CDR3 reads CASGLRGTEAFF. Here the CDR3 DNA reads TGTGCTAGTGGTTTACGGGGGACTGAAGCTTTCTTT.

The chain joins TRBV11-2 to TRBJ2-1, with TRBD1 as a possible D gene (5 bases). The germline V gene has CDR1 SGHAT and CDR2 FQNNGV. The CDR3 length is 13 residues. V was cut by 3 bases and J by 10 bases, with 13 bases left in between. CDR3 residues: CASSLGPTIEQFF. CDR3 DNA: TGTGCCAGCAGCTTGGGGCCCACAATCGAGCAGTTCTTC.

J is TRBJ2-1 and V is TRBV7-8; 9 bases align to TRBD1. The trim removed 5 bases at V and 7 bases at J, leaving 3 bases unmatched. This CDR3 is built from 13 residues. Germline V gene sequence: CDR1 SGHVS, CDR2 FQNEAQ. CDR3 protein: CASSPGQGNEQFF. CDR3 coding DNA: TGTGCCAGCAGCCCGGGACAGGGAAATGAGCAGTTCTTC.

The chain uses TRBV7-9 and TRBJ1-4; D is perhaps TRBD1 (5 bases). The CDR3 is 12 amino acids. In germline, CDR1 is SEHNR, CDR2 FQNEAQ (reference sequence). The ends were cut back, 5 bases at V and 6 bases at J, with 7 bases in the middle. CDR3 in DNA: TGTGCCAGCAGCGAACAGGATGAAAAACTGTTTTTT. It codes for CASSEQDEKLFF. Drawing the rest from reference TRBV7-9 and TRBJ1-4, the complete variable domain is DTGVSQNPRHKITKRGQNVTFRCDPISEHNRLYWYRQTLGQGPEFLTYFQNEAQLEKSRLLSDRFSAERPKGSFSTLEIQRTEQGDSAMYLCASSEQDEKLFFGSGTQLSVL.

CDR3 nucleotides: TGTGCCAGCAGTGGAAGAGGCCGGAGTAACTATGGCTACACCTTC. Translating gives CASSGRGRSNYGYTF. The V call is TRBV2, the J call TRBJ1-2; no clear D gene. The CDR3 extends over 15 amino acids. V was clipped by 4 bases and J by 1 base, with 13 bases between them. The germline gives CDR1 SNHLY, CDR2 FYNNEI.

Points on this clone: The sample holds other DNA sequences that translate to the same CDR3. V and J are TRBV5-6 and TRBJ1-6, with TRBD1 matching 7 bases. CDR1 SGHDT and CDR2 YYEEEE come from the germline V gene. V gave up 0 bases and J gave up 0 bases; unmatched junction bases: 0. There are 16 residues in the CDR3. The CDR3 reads CASSLAGGSYNSPLHF. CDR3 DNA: TGTGCCAGCAGCTTGGCAGGGGGCTCCTATAATTCACCCCTCCACTTT.

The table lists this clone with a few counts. The CDR3 loop is CASSIPGEGSPLHF. The CDR3 bases are TGTGCCAGCAGCATCCCAGGGGAAGGGTCACCCCTCCACTTT. This sequence joins TRBV7-9 and TRBJ1-6; weak D call: TRBD1 (6 bases). The CDR3 runs 14 residues. Germline CDR1 is SEHNR and CDR2 is FQNEAQ (reference sequence). V lost 5 bases to trimming and J lost 10 bases, with 15 bases between them.

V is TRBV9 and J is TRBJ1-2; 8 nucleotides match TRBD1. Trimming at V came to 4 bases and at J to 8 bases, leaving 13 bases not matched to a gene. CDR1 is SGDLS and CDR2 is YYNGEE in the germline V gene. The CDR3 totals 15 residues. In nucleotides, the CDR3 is TGTGCCAGCAGCCCAGAGGGGACAGGCTTAAGGGGCTACACCTTC. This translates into CASSPEGTGLRGYTF.

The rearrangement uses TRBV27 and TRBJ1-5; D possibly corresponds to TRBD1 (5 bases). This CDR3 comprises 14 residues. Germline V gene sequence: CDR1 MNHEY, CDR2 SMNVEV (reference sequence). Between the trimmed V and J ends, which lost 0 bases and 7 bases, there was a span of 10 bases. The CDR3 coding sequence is TGTGCCAGCAGTTTATCAGGGGTAGGCCAGCCCCAGCATTTT. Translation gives CASSLSGVGQPQHF.

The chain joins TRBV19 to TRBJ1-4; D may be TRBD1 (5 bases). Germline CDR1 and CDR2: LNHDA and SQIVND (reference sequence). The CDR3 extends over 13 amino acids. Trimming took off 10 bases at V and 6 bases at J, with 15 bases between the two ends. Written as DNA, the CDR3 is TGTGCCACCAACGGGCAGGGTTATGAAAAACTGTTTTTT. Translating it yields CATNGQGYEKLFF.

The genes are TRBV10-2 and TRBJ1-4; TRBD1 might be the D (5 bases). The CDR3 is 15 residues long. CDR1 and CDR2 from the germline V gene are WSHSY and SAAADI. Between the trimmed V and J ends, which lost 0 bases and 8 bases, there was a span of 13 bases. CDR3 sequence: CASSESRRVEEKLFF. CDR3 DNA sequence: TGCGCCAGCAGTGAGTCCCGCAGGGTTGAGGAAAAACTGTTTTTT.

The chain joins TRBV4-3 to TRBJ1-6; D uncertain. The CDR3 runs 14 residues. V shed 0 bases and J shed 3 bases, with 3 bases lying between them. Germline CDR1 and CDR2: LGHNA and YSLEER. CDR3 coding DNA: TGCGCCAGCAGCCAAGATCGCTATAATTCACCCCTCCACTTT. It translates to CASSQDRYNSPLHF.

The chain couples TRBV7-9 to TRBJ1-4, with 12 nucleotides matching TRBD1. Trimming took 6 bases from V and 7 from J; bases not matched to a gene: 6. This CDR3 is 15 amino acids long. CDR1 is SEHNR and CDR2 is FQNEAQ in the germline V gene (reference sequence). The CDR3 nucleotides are TGTGCCAGCAGTCGGGACAGGGGGCTTTTTGAAAAACTGTTTTTT. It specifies CASSRDRGLFEKLFF.